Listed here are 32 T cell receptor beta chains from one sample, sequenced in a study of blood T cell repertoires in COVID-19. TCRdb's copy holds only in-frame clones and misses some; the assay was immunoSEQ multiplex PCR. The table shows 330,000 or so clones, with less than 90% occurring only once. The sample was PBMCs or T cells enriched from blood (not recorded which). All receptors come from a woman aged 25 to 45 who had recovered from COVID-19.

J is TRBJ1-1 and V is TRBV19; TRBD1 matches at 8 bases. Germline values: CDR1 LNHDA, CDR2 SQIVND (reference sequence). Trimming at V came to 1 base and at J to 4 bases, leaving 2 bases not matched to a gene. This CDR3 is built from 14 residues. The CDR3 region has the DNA TGTGCCAGTAGTATAGGGACAGGGCCCACTGAAGCTTTCTTT. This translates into CASSIGTGPTEAFF. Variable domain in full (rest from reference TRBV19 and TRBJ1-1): DGGITQSPKYLFRKEGQNVTLSCEQNLNHDAMYWYRQDPGQGLRLIYYSQIVNDFQKGDIAEGYSVSREKKESFPLTVTSAQKNPTAFYLCASSIGTGPTEAFFGQGTRLTVV.

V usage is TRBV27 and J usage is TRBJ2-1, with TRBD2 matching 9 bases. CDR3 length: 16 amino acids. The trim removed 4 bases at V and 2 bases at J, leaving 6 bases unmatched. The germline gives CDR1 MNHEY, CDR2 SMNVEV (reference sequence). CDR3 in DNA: TGTGCCAGCAGTTCACCTAGCGGGGCTGCCTACAATGAGCAGTTCTTC. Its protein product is CASSSPSGAAYNEQFF.

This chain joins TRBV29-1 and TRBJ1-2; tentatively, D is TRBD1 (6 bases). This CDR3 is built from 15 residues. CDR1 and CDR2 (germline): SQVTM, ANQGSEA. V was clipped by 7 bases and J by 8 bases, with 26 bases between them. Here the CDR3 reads CSALGQGPRSGGYTF. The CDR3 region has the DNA TGCAGCGCCTTAGGGCAGGGGCCCCGATCGGGGGGCTACACCTTC.

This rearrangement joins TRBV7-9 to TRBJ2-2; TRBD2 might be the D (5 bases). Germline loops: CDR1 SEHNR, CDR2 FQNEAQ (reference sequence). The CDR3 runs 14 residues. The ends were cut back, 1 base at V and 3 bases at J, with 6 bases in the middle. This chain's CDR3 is CASSLGTYTGELFF. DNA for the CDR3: TGTGCCAGCAGCTTAGGGACTTACACCGGGGAGCTGTTTTTT.

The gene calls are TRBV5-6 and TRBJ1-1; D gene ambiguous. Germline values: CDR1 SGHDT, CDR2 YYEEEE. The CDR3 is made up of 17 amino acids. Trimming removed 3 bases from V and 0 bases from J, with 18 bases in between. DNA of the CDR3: TGTGCCAGCAGCTCGGCGGGGAGGAGGTCCATGAACACTGAAGCTTTCTTT. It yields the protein CASSSAGRRSMNTEAFF.

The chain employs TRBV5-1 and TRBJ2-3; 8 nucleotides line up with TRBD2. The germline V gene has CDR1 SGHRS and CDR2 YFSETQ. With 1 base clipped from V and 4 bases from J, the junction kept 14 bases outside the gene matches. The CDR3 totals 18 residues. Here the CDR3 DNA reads TGCGCCAGCAGCTTGTACCCCCTCAGCGGGAGTGGGGCAGATACGCAGTATTTT. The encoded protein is CASSLYPLSGSGADTQYF.

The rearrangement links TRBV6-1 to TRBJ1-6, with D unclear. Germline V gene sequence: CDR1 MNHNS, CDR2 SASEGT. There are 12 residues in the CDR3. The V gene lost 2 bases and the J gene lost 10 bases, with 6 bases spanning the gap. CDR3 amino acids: CASSEQQSPLHF. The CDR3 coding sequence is TGTGCCAGCAGTGAACAACAGTCACCCCTCCACTTT.

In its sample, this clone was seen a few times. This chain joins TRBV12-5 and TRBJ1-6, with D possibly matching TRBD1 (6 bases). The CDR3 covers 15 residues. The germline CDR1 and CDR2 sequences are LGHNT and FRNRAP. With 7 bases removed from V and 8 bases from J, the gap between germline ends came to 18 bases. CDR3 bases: TGTGCTAGTGCTCCACAGGGCCCTCGTGATTCACCCCTCCACTTT. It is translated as CASAPQGPRDSPLHF.

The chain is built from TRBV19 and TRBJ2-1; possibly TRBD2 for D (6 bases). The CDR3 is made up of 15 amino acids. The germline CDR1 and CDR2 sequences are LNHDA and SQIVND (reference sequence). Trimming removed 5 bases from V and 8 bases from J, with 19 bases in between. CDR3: CASSYAGSGNYEQFF. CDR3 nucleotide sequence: TGTGCCAGTAGTTATGCGGGGAGCGGTAATTATGAGCAGTTCTTC.

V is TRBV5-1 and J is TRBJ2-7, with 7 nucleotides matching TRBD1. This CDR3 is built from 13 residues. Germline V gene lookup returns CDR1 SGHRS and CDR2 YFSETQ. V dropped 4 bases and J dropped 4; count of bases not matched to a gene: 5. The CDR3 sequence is CASSKGDSYEQYF. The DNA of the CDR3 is TGCGCCAGCAGCAAAGGGGACAGTTACGAGCAGTACTTC.

CDR3 sequence: CAISEQPQGAGTEAFF. The CDR3 DNA reads TGTGCCATCAGTGAGCAACCTCAGGGGGCGGGCACTGAAGCTTTCTTT. The J gene is TRBJ1-1, the V gene TRBV10-3; 8 bases match TRBD1. Trimming took 2 bases from V and 4 from J; bases not matched to a gene: 9. Germline V gene data show CDR1 as ENHRY and CDR2 as SYGVKD. This CDR3 contains 16 residues.

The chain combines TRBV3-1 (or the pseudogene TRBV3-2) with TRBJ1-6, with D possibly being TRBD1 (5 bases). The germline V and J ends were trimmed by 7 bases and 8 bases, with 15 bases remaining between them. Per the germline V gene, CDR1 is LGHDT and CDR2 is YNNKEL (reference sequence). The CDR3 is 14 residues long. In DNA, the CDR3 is TGTGCCAGCAACCCAGGGTCGGGTGATTCACCCCTCCACTTT. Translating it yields CASNPGSGDSPLHF.

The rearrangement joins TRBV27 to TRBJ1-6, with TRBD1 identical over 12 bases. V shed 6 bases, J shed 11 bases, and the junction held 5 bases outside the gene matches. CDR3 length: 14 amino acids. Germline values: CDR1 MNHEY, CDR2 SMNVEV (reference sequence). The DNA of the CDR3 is TGTGCCAGCAGGGGGACAGGGGGCTTTCCACCCCTCCACTTT. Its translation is CASRGTGGFPPLHF.

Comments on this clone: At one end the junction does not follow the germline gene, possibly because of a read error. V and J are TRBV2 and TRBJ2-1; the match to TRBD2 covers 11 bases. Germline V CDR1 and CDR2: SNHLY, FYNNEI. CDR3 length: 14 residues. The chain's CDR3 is CTSKASGGLNEQFF. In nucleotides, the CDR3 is TGTACCAGCAAGGCTAGCGGGGGGCTCAATGAGCAGTTCTTC.

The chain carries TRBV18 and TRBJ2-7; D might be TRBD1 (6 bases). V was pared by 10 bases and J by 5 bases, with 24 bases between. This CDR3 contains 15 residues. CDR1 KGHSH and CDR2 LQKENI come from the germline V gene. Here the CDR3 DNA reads TGTGCCACCACCGGGACAAACTCCCCTGGGGACGAGCAGTACTTC. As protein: CATTGTNSPGDEQYF.

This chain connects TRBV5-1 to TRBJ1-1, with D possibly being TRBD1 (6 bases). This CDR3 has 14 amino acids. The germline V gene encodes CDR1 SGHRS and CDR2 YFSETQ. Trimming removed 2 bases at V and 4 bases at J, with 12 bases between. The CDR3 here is CASSLTSGVTEAFF. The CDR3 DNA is TGCGCCAGCAGCTTAACGTCAGGGGTCACTGAAGCTTTCTTT.

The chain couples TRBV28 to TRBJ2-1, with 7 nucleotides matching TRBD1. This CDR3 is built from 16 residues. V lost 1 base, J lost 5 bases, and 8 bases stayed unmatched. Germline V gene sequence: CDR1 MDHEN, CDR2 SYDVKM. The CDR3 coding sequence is TGTGCCAGCAGTTTATCGAGGGGGCCCAATGACAATGAGCAGTTCTTC. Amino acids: CASSLSRGPNDNEQFF.

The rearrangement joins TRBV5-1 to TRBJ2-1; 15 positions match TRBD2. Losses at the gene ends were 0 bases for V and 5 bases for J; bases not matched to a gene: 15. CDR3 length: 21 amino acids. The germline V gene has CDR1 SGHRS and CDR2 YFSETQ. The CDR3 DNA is TGCGCCAGCAGCTTGGGGCTTCAACCGGGACTAGCGGGAGGACGGAACAATGAGCAGTTCTTC. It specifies CASSLGLQPGLAGGRNNEQFF.

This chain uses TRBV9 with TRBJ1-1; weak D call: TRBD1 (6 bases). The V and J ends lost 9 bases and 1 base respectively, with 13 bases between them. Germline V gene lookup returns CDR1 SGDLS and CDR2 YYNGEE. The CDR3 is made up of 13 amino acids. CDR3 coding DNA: TGTGCCACCGTACGGACAGAGAACACTGAAGCTTTCTTT. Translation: CATVRTENTEAFF.

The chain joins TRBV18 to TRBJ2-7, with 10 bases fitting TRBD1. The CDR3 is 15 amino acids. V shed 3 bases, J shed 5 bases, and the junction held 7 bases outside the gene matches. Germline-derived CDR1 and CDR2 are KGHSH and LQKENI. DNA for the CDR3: TGTGCCAGCTCACCGTTGGGACAGGGGAGGCACGAGCAGTACTTC. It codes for CASSPLGQGRHEQYF.

CDR3 sequence (DNA): TGTGCCAGCAGTTTAGTTGACGACCGGGCTGAAGCTTTCTTT. Translated: CASSLVDDRAEAFF. The chain links TRBV28 to TRBJ1-1; D remains unclear. Germline CDR1 MDHEN, CDR2 SYDVKM. This CDR3 has 14 residues. Trimming removed 2 bases at V and 6 bases at J, with 13 bases between.

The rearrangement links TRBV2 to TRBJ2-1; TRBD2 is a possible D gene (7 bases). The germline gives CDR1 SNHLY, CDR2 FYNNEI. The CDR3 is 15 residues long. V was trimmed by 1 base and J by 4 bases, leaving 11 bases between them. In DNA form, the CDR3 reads TGTGCCAGCAGTGAAGGCAGGGGAGGGTACAATGAGCAGTTCTTC. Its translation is CASSEGRGGYNEQFF.

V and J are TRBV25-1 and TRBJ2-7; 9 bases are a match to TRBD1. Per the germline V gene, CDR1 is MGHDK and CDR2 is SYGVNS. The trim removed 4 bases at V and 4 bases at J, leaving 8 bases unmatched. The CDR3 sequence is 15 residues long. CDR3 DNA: TGTGCCAGCAGTGTCGGGACAGGGTGGTGGTACGAGCAGTACTTC. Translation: CASSVGTGWWYEQYF.

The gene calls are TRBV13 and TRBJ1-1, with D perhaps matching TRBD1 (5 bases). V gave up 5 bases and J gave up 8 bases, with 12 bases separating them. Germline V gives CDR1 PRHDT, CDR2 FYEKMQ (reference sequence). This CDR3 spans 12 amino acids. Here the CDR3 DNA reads TGTGCCAGCAGCCCCCAGGGTGTGGAAGCTTTCTTT. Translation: CASSPQGVEAFF.

The CDR3 region is CASSPLGAFTGELFF. CDR3 sequence (DNA): TGTGCCAGCAGCCCCTTGGGGGCCTTCACCGGGGAGCTGTTTTTT. The rearrangement uses TRBV27 and TRBJ2-2; maybe TRBD1 (6 bases). With 6 bases removed from V and 4 bases from J, the gap between germline ends came to 15 bases. CDR3 length: 15 amino acids. Germline V gene data show CDR1 as MNHEY and CDR2 as SMNVEV (reference sequence).

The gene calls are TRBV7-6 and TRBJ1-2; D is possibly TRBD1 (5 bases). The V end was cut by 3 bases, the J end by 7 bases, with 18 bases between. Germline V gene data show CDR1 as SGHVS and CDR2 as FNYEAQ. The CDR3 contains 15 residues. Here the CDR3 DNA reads TGTGCCAGCAGCTTGACCGGCGGCGGCGGGGGTGGCTACACCTTC. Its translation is CASSLTGGGGGGYTF. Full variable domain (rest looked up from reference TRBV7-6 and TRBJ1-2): GAGVSQSPRYKVTKRGQDVALRCDPISGHVSLYWYRQALGQGPEFLTYFNYEAQQDKSGLPNDRFSAERPEGSISTLTIQRTEQRDSAMYRCASSLTGGGGGGYTFGSGTRLTVV.

CDR3 in amino acids: CASSSRTDSWVQYF. CDR3 bases: TGTGCCAGCAGCTCCCGGACAGATTCCTGGGTGCAGTACTTC. The rearrangement joins TRBV7-3 to TRBJ2-7, with D possibly matching TRBD1 (6 bases). The CDR3 spans 14 residues. Trimming cost V 4 bases and J 9 bases, with 19 bases left between them. The V gene's germline CDR1 is SGHTA and CDR2 FQGTGA.

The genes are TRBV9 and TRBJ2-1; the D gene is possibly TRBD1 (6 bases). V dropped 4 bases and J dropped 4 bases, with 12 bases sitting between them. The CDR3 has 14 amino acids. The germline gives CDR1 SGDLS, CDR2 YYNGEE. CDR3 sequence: CASSLQGGYNEQFF. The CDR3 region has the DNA TGTGCCAGCAGCCTCCAAGGGGGTTACAATGAGCAGTTCTTC.

As DNA, the CDR3 is TGTGCCAGTAGTATTGGGGGGACAGGCGCTAACTATGGCTACACCTTC. It codes for CASSIGGTGANYGYTF. The chain recombines TRBV19 with TRBJ1-2; 8 bases line up with TRBD1. V lost 3 bases, J lost 0 bases, and 6 bases stayed unmatched. The CDR3 length is 16 residues. Germline-derived CDR1 and CDR2 are LNHDA and SQIVND (reference sequence).

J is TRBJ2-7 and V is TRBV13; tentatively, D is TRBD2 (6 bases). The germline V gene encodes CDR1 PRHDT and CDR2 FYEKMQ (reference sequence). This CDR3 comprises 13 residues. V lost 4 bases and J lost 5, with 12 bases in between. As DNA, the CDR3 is TGTGCCAGCAGCTCCGAGGGACTCAACGAGCAGTACTTC. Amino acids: CASSSEGLNEQYF.

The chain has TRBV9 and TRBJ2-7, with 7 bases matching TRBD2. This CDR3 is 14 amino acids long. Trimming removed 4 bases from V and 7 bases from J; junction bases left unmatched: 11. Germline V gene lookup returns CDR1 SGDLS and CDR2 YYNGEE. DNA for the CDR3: TGTGCCAGCAGCCCCCAGGTTTGGCGGGGGGAGCAGTACTTC. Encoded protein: CASSPQVWRGEQYF.

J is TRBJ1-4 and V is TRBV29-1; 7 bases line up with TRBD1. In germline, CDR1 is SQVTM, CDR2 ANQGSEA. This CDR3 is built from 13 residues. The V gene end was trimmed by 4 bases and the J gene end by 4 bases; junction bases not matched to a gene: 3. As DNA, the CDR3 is TGCAGCGTTGGGGGACAGTATAATGAAAAACTGTTTTTT. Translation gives CSVGGQYNEKLFF.